This entry lists 25 T cell receptor beta chains sequenced from one sample in a study of PD-1 blockade in mismatch repair-deficient tumors. Clones were read by immunoSEQ multiplex PCR, and TCRdb kept only the in-frame ones, dropping some. The sample lists about 120,000 clones; approximately 86% were seen once. The sequencing used peripheral blood, collected 44 weeks after starting pembrolizumab. The origin of the receptors is an adult with mismatch repair-deficient cancer.

This sequence joins TRBV7-6 and TRBJ2-7, with TRBD1 matching 7 bases. Looked up from germline, CDR1 is SGHVS and CDR2 is FNYEAQ. The CDR3 has 16 residues. With 5 bases clipped from V and 0 bases from J, the junction kept 10 bases outside the gene matches. CDR3: CASSPIQGTSSYEQYF. The CDR3 bases are TGTGCCAGCAGCCCAATACAGGGGACAAGCTCCTACGAGCAGTACTTC.

J is TRBJ1-5 and V is TRBV2; 8 bases agree with TRBD1. Germline trimming cut 5 bases from V and 7 bases from J; bases unmatched to any gene: 10. CDR3 length: 15 residues. Germline V gene data show CDR1 as SNHLY and CDR2 as FYNNEI. Written as DNA, the CDR3 is TGTGCCAGCAGTCGACAGGGGCTAGTGGGGCAGCCCCAGCATTTT. Amino acids: CASSRQGLVGQPQHF.

This chain links TRBV30 with TRBJ2-1; D is perhaps TRBD2 (6 bases). V lost 0 bases and J 2 bases, leaving 11 bases between the germline ends. The CDR3 runs 15 residues. CDR1 and CDR2 (germline): GTSNPN, SVGIG (reference sequence). The CDR3 sequence is CAWSVGGIPYNEQFF. In DNA, the CDR3 is TGTGCCTGGAGTGTGGGCGGGATCCCCTACAATGAGCAGTTCTTC.

This chain uses TRBV5-1 with TRBJ2-5; 8 bases agree with TRBD2. The CDR3 extends over 11 amino acids. Germline V gene sequence: CDR1 SGHRS, CDR2 YFSETQ. V lost 9 bases and J lost 7; bases outside the gene matches: 5. The CDR3 DNA sequence: TGCGCCACCGAGGCGGGAGGGACCCAGTACTTC. Amino acid sequence: CATEAGGTQYF.

This clone is a singleton in its sample. The chain is built from TRBV9 and TRBJ2-1, with TRBD2 identical over 9 bases. Germline V CDR1 and CDR2: SGDLS, YYNGEE. CDR3 length: 13 residues. After removal of 1 base from V and 13 bases from J, the junction contained 6 bases not matched to a gene. Written as DNA, the CDR3 is TGTGCCAGCAGCGTAACTAGCGGGCCCCGACAGTTCTTC. Translation: CASSVTSGPRQFF.

The chain links TRBV18 to TRBJ1-1; D ambiguous. This CDR3 spans 14 amino acids. The germline V and J ends were trimmed by 1 base and 1 base, with 7 bases remaining between them. Germline CDR1 KGHSH, CDR2 LQKENI. DNA of the CDR3: TGTGCCAGCTCACCACTCGATGGGAACACTGAAGCTTTCTTT. Its translation: CASSPLDGNTEAFF. The entire variable domain, with the rest obtained from reference TRBV18 and TRBJ1-1, is as follows: NAGVMQNPRHLVRRRGQEARLRCSPMKGHSHVYWYRQLPEEGLKFMVYLQKENIIDESGMPKERFSAEFPKEGPSILRIQQVVRGDSAAYFCASSPLDGNTEAFFGQGTRLTVV.

This rearrangement joins TRBV18 to TRBJ2-6; the D gene is possibly TRBD2 (5 bases). CDR1 and CDR2 from the germline V gene are KGHSH and LQKENI. The CDR3 is made up of 15 amino acids. V lost 4 bases to trimming and J lost 0 bases, with 7 bases between them. CDR3 sequence: CASSLGVSGANVLTF. CDR3 DNA: TGTGCCAGCTCACTCGGGGTCTCTGGGGCCAACGTCCTGACTTTC.

J is TRBJ2-1 and V is TRBV13; 9 bases are shared with TRBD1. The germline V gene has CDR1 PRHDT and CDR2 FYEKMQ (reference sequence). The CDR3 has 14 residues. V lost 5 bases and J lost 7; bases outside the gene matches: 6. Here the CDR3 reads CASSLGQGQNEQFF. For the CDR3, the DNA is TGTGCCAGCAGCCTGGGACAGGGTCAAAATGAGCAGTTCTTC.

The chain joins TRBV4-1 to TRBJ1-1, with 10 bases identical to TRBD1. CDR3 length: 15 residues. J gave up 8 bases and V 4 bases, and 10 bases lay outside the gene matches. CDR1 is MGHRA, CDR2 YSYEKL, per germline. CDR3 region: CASSPRDRGIGEAFF. The CDR3, as DNA: TGCGCCAGCAGCCCCCGGGACAGGGGTATCGGAGAAGCTTTCTTT.

The V and J genes are TRBV21-1 and TRBJ2-7; the DNA was not compared with TRBD2, the D call given in the table. TRBV21-1 represents a pseudogene. The CDR3 loop spans 15 amino acids. CDR3 protein: CASSKALGGTYEQYF. CDR3 DNA: TGTGCCAGCAGCAAAGCGCTTGGGGGGACCTACGAGCAGTACTTC.

The chain recombines TRBV9 with TRBJ1-3, with unresolved D. The CDR3 loop spans 16 amino acids. V lost 1 base and J 2 bases, leaving 13 bases between the germline ends. CDR1 SGDLS and CDR2 YYNGEE come from the germline V gene. CDR3 DNA: TGTGCCAGCAGCGTATCTTCCCTTGGACCTGGAAACACCATATATTTT. Its protein product is CASSVSSLGPGNTIYF.

This rearrangement joins TRBV19 to TRBJ1-1; D not certain. CDR1 and CDR2 (germline): LNHDA, SQIVND (reference sequence). This CDR3 has 13 amino acids. V lost 6 bases, J lost 7 bases, and 15 bases lay in between. CDR3 DNA sequence: TGTGCCAGTAGGAACCTGATGAGGCGTGAAGCTTTCTTT. Amino acid sequence: CASRNLMRREAFF.

The gene calls are TRBV29-1 and TRBJ1-4; D might be TRBD1 (6 bases). Trimming removed 1 base from V and 7 bases from J, with 10 bases in between. The V gene's germline CDR1 is SQVTM and CDR2 ANQGSEA. This CDR3 is built from 13 residues. In DNA form, the CDR3 reads TGCAGCGTTGAAGGGCAGGGGAGTGAAAAACTGTTTTTT. Translated: CSVEGQGSEKLFF.

The chain is built from TRBV2 and TRBJ2-5; 14 bases align to TRBD2. The J segment lost 5 bases and the V segment lost 1 base, leaving 9 bases of the junction unmatched. The CDR3 consists of 18 residues. CDR1 and CDR2 from the germline V gene are SNHLY and FYNNEI. This chain's CDR3 is CASSEVRGLAGARETQYF. CDR3 coding DNA: TGTGCCAGCAGTGAAGTACGGGGACTAGCGGGAGCCCGGGAGACCCAGTACTTC.

This chain joins TRBV6-5 and TRBJ2-4, with D unresolved. The CDR3 is made up of 14 amino acids. The V gene lost 6 bases and the J gene lost 0 bases, with 9 bases spanning the gap. Germline lookup yields CDR1 MNHEY and CDR2 SVGAGI. The CDR3 is CASSGLLAKNIQYF. The CDR3 DNA follows: TGTGCCAGCAGCGGTCTTTTAGCCAAAAACATTCAGTACTTC.

This rearrangement joins TRBV7-9 to TRBJ1-3; D perhaps matches TRBD1 (5 bases). The ends were cut back, 1 base at V and 0 bases at J, with 10 bases in the middle. Per the germline V gene, CDR1 is SEHNR and CDR2 is FQNEAQ (reference sequence). The CDR3 consists of 16 residues. CDR3 residues: CASSLGGGFSGNTIYF. The CDR3 DNA reads TGTGCCAGCAGCTTAGGGGGGGGGTTCTCTGGAAACACCATATATTTT.

On this clone itself: One base away lies a much larger clone, so this may be a sequencing read error. V is TRBV10-3 and J is TRBJ2-7; 7 nucleotides agree with TRBD2. Germline assignment: CDR1 ENHRY and CDR2 SYGVKD. J was trimmed by 5 bases and V by 2 bases; bases with no gene match: 6. This CDR3 is built from 14 residues. Here the CDR3 reads CAISERGRGDEQYF. The CDR3 DNA follows: TGTGCCATCAGTGAGCGGGGGAGGGGCGACGAGCAGTACTTC.

The chain joins TRBV19 to TRBJ2-1, with D possibly being TRBD1 or TRBD2 (5 bases each). The CDR3 contains 14 residues. The germline gives CDR1 LNHDA, CDR2 SQIVND (reference sequence). V gave up 3 bases and J gave up 9 bases, with 15 bases separating them. The CDR3 nucleotides are TGTGCCAGTAGTATTAGGTTCGGGGCGGGTGAGCAGTTCTTC. The encoded protein is CASSIRFGAGEQFF.

The chain uses TRBV29-1 and TRBJ2-3; tentatively, D is TRBD2 (5 bases). The CDR3 loop spans 15 amino acids. From germline, CDR1 is SQVTM and CDR2 ANQGSEA. V was trimmed by 4 bases and J by 3 bases, leaving 17 bases between them. CDR3 DNA sequence: TGCAGCGTTGGCCTGGGAACTAGACGGACAGATACGCAGTATTTT. It encodes CSVGLGTRRTDTQYF.

The chain is built from TRBV5-6 and TRBJ1-1; D gene unclear. This CDR3 contains 13 residues. V lost 2 bases to trimming and J lost 2 bases, with 7 bases between them. Germline CDR1 reads SGHDT; CDR2 reads YYEEEE. In DNA, the CDR3 is TGTGCCAGCAGCTTCCCAGCAAACACTGAAGCTTTCTTT. Translation gives CASSFPANTEAFF.

The chain uses TRBV7-2 and TRBJ1-1; D remains ambiguous. Germline CDR1 and CDR2: SGHTA and FQGNSA. This CDR3 has 15 amino acids. V dropped 2 bases and J dropped 2 bases, with 12 bases sitting between them. The CDR3 DNA is TGTGCCAGCAGCTTATGGATGAGGGAAAACACTGAAGCTTTCTTT. This codes for CASSLWMRENTEAFF.

The chain uses TRBV11-2 and TRBJ2-1; 7 bases are shared with TRBD2. V lost 5 bases, J lost 2 bases, and 9 bases stayed unmatched. There are 16 residues in the CDR3. Germline V lookup: CDR1 SGHAT, CDR2 FQNNGV. CDR3 protein: CASSVLVGTTYNEQFF. CDR3 nucleotide sequence: TGTGCCAGCAGCGTATTAGTAGGGACTACCTACAATGAGCAGTTCTTC.

The chain employs TRBV5-1 and TRBJ2-1; 7 bases are a match to TRBD1. CDR1 and CDR2 (germline): SGHRS, YFSETQ. V lost 4 bases and J lost 2; bases outside the gene matches: 6. The CDR3 is 15 amino acids. The CDR3: CASSRDSYPYNEQFF. Written as DNA, the CDR3 is TGCGCCAGCAGCCGGGACAGTTATCCCTACAATGAGCAGTTCTTC.

This clone was counted between two and nine times. The CDR3 sequence is CASSFKTGELFF. The CDR3, as DNA: TGCGCCAGCAGCTTTAAAACCGGGGAGCTGTTTTTT. The rearrangement joins TRBV5-1 to TRBJ2-2, with D unresolved. This CDR3 has 12 residues. Germline assignment: CDR1 SGHRS and CDR2 YFSETQ. V lost 2 bases to trimming and J lost 5 bases, with 4 bases between them.

The sample holds one count of this clone. The rearrangement joins TRBV12-5 to TRBJ2-7, with TRBD2 matching 8 bases. The J segment lost 2 bases and the V segment lost 0 bases, leaving 6 bases of the junction unmatched. This CDR3 comprises 16 residues. The germline V gene has CDR1 LGHNT and CDR2 FRNRAP. CDR3 region: CASGLVAGDLTYEQYF. The DNA for the CDR3 is TGTGCTAGTGGTTTGGTAGCGGGGGACTTGACCTACGAGCAGTACTTC.